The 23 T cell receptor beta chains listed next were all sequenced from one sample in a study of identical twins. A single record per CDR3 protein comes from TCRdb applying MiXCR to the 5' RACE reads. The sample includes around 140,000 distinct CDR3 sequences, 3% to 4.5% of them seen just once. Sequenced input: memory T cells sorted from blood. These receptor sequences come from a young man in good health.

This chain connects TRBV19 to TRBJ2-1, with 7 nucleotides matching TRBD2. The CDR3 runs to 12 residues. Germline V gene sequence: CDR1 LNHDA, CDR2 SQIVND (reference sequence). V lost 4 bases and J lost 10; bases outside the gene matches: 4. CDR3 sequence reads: CASSSTSVEQFF. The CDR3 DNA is TGTGCCAGTAGTAGTACTAGCGTCGAGCAGTTCTTC. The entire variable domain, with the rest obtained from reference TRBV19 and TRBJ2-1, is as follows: DGGITQSPKYLFRKEGQNVTLSCEQNLNHDAMYWYRQDPGQGLRLIYYSQIVNDFQKGDIAEGYSVSREKKESFPLTVTSAQKNPTAFYLCASSSTSVEQFFGPGTRLTVL.

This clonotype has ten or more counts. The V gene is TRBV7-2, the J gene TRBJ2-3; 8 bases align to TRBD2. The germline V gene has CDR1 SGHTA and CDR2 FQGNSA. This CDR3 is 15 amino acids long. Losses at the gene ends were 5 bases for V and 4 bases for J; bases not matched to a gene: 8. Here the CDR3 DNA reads TGTGCCAGCAGCGTGGTGGGCGGGGGGCCAGATACGCAGTATTTT. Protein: CASSVVGGGPDTQYF.

CDR3 protein: CSARAPGTGSYNSPLHF. CDR3 in DNA: TGCAGTGCTAGAGCACCCGGGACAGGGTCCTATAATTCACCCCTCCACTTT. This chain connects TRBV20-1 to TRBJ1-6; 9 positions agree with TRBD1. V lost 1 base, J lost 1 base, and 5 bases stayed unmatched. The CDR3 extends over 17 amino acids. Germline V gene sequence: CDR1 DFQATT, CDR2 SNEGSKA (reference sequence).

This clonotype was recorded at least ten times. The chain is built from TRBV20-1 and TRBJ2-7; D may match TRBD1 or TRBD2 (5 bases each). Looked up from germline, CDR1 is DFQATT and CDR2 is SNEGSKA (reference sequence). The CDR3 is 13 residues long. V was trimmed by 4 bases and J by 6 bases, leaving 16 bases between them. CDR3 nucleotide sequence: TGCAGTGCTAAAACCGGGGCGTTCTCCGAGCAGTACTTC. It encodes CSAKTGAFSEQYF.

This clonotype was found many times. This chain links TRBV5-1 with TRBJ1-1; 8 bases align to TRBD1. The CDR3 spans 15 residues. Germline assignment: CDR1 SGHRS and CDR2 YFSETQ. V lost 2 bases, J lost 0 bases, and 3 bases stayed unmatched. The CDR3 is CASSFTGGMNTEAFF. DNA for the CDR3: TGCGCCAGCAGCTTCACAGGGGGGATGAACACTGAAGCTTTCTTT.

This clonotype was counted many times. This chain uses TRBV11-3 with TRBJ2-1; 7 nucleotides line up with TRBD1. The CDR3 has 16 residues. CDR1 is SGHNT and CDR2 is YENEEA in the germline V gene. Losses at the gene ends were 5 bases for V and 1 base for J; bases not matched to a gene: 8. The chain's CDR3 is CASSPRRGQSYNEQFF. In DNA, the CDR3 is TGTGCCAGCAGCCCGAGAAGGGGACAGTCCTACAATGAGCAGTTCTTC.

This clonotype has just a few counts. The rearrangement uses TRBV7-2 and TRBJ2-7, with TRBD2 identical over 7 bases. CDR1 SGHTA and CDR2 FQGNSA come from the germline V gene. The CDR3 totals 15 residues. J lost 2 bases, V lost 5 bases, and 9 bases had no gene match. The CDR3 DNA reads TGTGCCAGCAGCCCGCAGCGCGGGAGAGCCTACGAGCAGTACGTC. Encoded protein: CASSPQRGRAYEQYV.

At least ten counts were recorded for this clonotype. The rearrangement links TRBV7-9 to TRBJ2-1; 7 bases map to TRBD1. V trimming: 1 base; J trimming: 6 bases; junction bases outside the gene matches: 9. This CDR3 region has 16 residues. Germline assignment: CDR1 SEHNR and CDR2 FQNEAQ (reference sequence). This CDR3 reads CASSLGQGRRTNEQFF. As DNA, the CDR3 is TGTGCCAGCAGCTTAGGACAGGGTCGCAGAACCAATGAGCAGTTCTTC.

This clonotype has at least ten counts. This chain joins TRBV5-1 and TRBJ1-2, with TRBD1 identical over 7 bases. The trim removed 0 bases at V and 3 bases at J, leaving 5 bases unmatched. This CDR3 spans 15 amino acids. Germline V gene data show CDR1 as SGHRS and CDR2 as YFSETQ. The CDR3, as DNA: TGCGCCAGCAGCTTGGGCACAACAGGGGACTATGGCTACACCTTC. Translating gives CASSLGTTGDYGYTF. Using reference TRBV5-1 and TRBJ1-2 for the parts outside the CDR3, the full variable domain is KAGVTQTPRYLIKTRGQQVTLSCSPISGHRSVSWYQQTPGQGLQFLFEYFSETQRNKGNFPGRFSGRQFSNSRSEMNVSTLELGDSALYLCASSLGTTGDYGYTFGSGTRLTVV.

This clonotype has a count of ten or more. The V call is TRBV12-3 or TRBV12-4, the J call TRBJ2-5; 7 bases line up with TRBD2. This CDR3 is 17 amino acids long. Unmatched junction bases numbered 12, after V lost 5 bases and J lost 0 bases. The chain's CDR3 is CASSDGSSGWYQETQYF. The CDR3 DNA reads TGTGCCAGCAGTGACGGGTCTAGCGGCTGGTACCAAGAGACCCAGTACTTC.

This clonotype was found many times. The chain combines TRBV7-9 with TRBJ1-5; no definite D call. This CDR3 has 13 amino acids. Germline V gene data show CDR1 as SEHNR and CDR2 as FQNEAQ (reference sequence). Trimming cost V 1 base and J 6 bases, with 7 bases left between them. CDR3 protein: CASSLVEFQPQHF. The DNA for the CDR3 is TGTGCCAGCAGCTTAGTGGAATTTCAGCCCCAGCATTTT.

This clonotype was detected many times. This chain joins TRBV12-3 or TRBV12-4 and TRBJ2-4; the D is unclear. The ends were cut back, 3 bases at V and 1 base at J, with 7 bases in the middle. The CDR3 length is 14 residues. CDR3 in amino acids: CASSFNGAKNIQYF. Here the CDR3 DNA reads TGTGCCAGCAGTTTTAACGGGGCCAAAAACATTCAGTACTTC.

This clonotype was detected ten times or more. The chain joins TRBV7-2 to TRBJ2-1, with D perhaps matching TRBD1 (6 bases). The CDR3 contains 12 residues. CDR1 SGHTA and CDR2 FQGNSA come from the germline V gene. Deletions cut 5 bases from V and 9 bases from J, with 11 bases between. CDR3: CASSQGWVEQFF. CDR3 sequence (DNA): TGTGCCAGCAGCCAGGGGTGGGTTGAGCAGTTCTTC.

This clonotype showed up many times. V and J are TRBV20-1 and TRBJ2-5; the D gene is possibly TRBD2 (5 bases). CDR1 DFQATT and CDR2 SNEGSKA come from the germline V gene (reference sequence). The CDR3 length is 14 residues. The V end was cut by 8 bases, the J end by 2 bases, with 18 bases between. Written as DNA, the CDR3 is TGCAGTACCCTCACCCAGAGAGGGCAAGAGACCCAGTACTTC. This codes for CSTLTQRGQETQYF.

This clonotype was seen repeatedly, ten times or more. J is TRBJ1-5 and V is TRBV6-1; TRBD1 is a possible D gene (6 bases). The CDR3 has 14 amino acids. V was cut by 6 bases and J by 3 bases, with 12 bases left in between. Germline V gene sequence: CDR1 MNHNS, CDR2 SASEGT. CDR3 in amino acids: CASREDRLNQPQHF. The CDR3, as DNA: TGTGCCAGCAGGGAGGACAGACTCAATCAGCCCCAGCATTTT.

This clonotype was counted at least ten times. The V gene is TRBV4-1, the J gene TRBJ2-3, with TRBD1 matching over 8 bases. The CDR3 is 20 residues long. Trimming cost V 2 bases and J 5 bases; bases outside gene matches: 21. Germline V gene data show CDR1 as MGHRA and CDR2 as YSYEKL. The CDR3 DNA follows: TGCGCCAGCAGCCAACTAGGCACCACAACCCCGGGACAGGCAATAGATACGCAGTATTTT. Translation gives CASSQLGTTTPGQAIDTQYF.

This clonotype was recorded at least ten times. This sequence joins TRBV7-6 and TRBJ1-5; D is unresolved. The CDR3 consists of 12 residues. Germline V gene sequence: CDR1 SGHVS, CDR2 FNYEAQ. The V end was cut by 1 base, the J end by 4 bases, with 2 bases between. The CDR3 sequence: CASSLENQPQHF. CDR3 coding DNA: TGTGCCAGCAGCTTAGAGAATCAGCCCCAGCATTTT.

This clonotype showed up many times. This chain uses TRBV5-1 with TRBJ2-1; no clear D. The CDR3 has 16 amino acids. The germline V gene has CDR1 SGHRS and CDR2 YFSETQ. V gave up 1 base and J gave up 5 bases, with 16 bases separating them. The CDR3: CASSLQAANTNNEQFF. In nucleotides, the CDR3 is TGCGCCAGCAGCTTGCAGGCGGCTAACACGAACAATGAGCAGTTCTTC.

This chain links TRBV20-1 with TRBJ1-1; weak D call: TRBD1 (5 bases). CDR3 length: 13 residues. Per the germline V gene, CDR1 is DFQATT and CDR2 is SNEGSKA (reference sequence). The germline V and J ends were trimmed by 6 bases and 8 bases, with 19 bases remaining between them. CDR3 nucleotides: TGCAGTGCCACGAGGGGAATTACCGCCGAAGCTTTCTTT. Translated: CSATRGITAEAFF.

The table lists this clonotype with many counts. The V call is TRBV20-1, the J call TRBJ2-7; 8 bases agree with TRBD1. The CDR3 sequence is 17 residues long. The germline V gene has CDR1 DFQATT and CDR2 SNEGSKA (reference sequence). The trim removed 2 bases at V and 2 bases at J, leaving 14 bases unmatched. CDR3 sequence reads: CSARPPGQDIGTYEQYF. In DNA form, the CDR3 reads TGCAGTGCTAGACCCCCGGGACAGGATATAGGTACCTACGAGCAGTACTTC.

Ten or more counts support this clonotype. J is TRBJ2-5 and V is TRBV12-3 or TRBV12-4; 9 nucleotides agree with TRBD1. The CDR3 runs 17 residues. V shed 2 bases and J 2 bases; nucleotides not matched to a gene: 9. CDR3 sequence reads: CASSLQVLDRGQETQYF. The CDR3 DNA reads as TGTGCCAGCAGTTTACAAGTTCTGGACAGGGGTCAAGAGACCCAGTACTTC.

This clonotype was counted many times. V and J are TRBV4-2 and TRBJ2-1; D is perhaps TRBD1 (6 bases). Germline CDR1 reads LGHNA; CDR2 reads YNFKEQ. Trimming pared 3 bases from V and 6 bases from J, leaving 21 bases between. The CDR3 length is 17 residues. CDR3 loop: CASSQDPTGTWGNEQFF. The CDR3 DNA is TGTGCCAGCAGCCAGGATCCTACCGGGACATGGGGCAATGAGCAGTTCTTC.

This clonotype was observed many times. CDR3 nucleotides: TGCAGCGTTAGGACAGGGAGATACGAGCAGTACTTC. Translated, it gives CSVRTGRYEQYF. The chain joins TRBV29-1 to TRBJ2-7; the match to TRBD1 covers 8 bases. The CDR3 extends over 12 amino acids. Germline-derived CDR1 and CDR2 are SQVTM and ANQGSEA. The V and J ends lost 5 bases and 4 bases, in that order; junction bases with no gene match: 4.